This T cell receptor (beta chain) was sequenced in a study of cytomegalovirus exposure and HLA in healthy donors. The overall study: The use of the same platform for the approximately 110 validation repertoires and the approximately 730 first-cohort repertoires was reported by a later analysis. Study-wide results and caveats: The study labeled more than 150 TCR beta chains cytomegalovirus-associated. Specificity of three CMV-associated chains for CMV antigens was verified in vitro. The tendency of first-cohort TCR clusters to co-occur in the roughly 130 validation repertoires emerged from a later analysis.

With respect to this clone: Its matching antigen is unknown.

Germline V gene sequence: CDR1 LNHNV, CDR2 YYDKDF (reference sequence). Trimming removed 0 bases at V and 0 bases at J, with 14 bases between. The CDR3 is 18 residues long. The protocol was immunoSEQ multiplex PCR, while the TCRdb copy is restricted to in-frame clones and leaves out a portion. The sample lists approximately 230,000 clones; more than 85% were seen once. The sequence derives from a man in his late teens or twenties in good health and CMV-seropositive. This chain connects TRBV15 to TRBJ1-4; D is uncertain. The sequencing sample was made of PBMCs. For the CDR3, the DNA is TGTGCCACCAGCAGAGAACCCTTCGGCCACGCAACTAATGAAAAACTGTTTTTT. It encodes CATSREPFGHATNEKLFF.